This T cell receptor (beta chain) was captured in a study of blood T cell repertoires in COVID-19. In the source study's methods: Scientists estimated how many nucleated cells there were by amplifying reference gene primers. Using immunoSEQ multiplex PCR, the repertoire was profiled, and TCRdb retains in-frame clones only, with some absent. V and J calls and clone size are those listed in that table; D and trimming were worked out from the DNA. The profile shows about 150,000 clones, approximately 88% of them singletons. This CDR3 has 14 residues. Germline V CDR1 and CDR2: MNHNY, SVGAGI (reference sequence). V lost 6 bases and J lost 8; bases outside the gene matches: 7.

Input material: peripheral blood. The clonotype comes from a man in his sixties with active or convalescent COVID-19. The chain carries TRBV6-6 and TRBJ1-4; 9 bases match TRBD1. CDR3: CASRKQGAGEKLFF. The CDR3 DNA follows: TGTGCCAGCAGAAAACAGGGGGCAGGGGAAAAACTGTTTTTT.